The clone carrying this T cell receptor (beta chain) was seen just once. This entry belongs to a study of preoperative IRX-2 immunotherapy in early breast cancer. Profiled with immunoSEQ multiplex PCR; TCRdb holds only in-frame clones, not every one. The repertoire has roughly 23,000 clones, 85% to 90% of them found once; the top ten carry roughly 10%. Looked up from germline, CDR1 is MGHRA and CDR2 is YSYEKL. Deletions cut 1 base from V and 2 bases from J, with 12 bases between. CDR3 length equals 15 residues. The sample's treatment: preoperative locoregional IRX-2 cytokine immunotherapy. Patients received preoperative, locoregional IRX-2 cytokine immunotherapy in a phase Ib study.

V gene TRBV4-1 combines with J gene TRBJ2-7; D may be TRBD2 (6 bases). Sequenced here: tumor tissue, sampled after IRX-2 immunotherapy. This TCR derives from a human donor with breast cancer. CDR3 loop: CASSQGGTGPYEQYF. CDR3 sequence (DNA): TGCGCCAGCAGCCAAGGCGGGACTGGTCCCTACGAGCAGTACTTC.